Below are 20 T cell receptor beta chains sequenced from a single sample in a study of monozygotic twins with cystic fibrosis. TCRdb's table, derived via immunoSEQ multiplex PCR, lists solely in-frame clones and lacks some. The sample includes 30,000 to 35,000 clones, 96% of them seen just once. Sequencing was performed on blood. All receptors come from a girl aged 2-10 years with cystic fibrosis.

This chain connects TRBV28 to TRBJ2-3; a possible D gene is TRBD1 (5 bases). Deletions cut 1 base from V and 2 bases from J, with 13 bases between. The CDR3 has 16 residues. Germline CDR1 MDHEN, CDR2 SYDVKM. This CDR3 reads CASSLSGLGVTDTQYF. In DNA, the CDR3 is TGTGCCAGCAGTTTATCAGGGTTAGGAGTCACAGATACGCAGTATTTT. Using reference TRBV28 and TRBJ2-3 for the parts outside the CDR3, the full variable domain is DVKVTQSSRYLVKRTGEKVFLECVQDMDHENMFWYRQDPGLGLRLIYFSYDVKMKEKGDIPEGYSVSREKKERFSLILESASTNQTSMYLCASSLSGLGVTDTQYFGPGTRLTVL.

The chain links TRBV19 to TRBJ1-2; no clear D. V lost 5 bases to trimming and J lost 5 bases, with 6 bases between them. Germline V gene data show CDR1 as LNHDA and CDR2 as SQIVND (reference sequence). The CDR3 length is 11 residues. Here the CDR3 reads CASSVKYGYTF. The CDR3 nucleotides are TGTGCCAGTAGTGTGAAATATGGCTACACCTTC.

This rearrangement joins TRBV6-5 to TRBJ1-2; 9 bases fit TRBD1. This CDR3 spans 15 amino acids. J lost 0 bases, V lost 7 bases, and 6 bases had no gene match. Germline CDR1 reads MNHEY; CDR2 reads SVGAGI. In DNA, the CDR3 is TGTGCCAGCAAAAGCCGGGACAGGGCTAACTATGGCTACACCTTC. Residues: CASKSRDRANYGYTF.

The chain carries TRBV5-4 and TRBJ2-7; D may be TRBD2 (6 bases). Trimming cost V 4 bases and J 3 bases, with 14 bases left between them. The CDR3 runs to 14 residues. CDR1 SGHNT and CDR2 YYREEE come from the germline V gene (reference sequence). The CDR3 spells CASSRGDSRYEQYF. DNA for the CDR3: TGTGCCAGCAGCCGTGGGGACTCGCGCTACGAGCAGTACTTC.

The J gene is TRBJ2-7, the V gene TRBV9; tentative D call: TRBD2 (6 bases). The CDR3 covers 16 residues. Germline lookup yields CDR1 SGDLS and CDR2 YYNGEE. Between the trimmed V and J ends, which lost 0 bases and 0 bases, there was a span of 13 bases. CDR3 nucleotide sequence: TGTGCCAGCAGCGTAGCGGAGGGCAGACACTCCTACGAGCAGTACTTC. Translating it yields CASSVAEGRHSYEQYF.

This chain links TRBV4-1 with TRBJ2-3, with D perhaps being TRBD1 or TRBD2 (5 bases each). V was cut by 0 bases and J by 2 bases, with 12 bases left in between. Germline CDR1 reads MGHRA; CDR2 reads YSYEKL. The CDR3 is 16 residues long. The DNA for the CDR3 is TGCGCCAGCAGCCAAGAACCACGGGGCTTCACAGATACGCAGTATTTT. The encoded protein is CASSQEPRGFTDTQYF.

In DNA, the CDR3 is TGTGCCAGCAGCGCAGGACAGGGAGACTATGGCTACACCTTC. It translates to CASSAGQGDYGYTF. The chain is built from TRBV7-2 and TRBJ1-2, with 8 positions matching TRBD1. The CDR3 contains 14 residues. V lost 5 bases and J lost 3; bases outside the gene matches: 5. Looked up from germline, CDR1 is SGHTA and CDR2 is FQGNSA.

The chain joins TRBV7-9 to TRBJ2-7, with a weak D call TRBD2 (6 bases). The CDR3 consists of 14 residues. Looked up from germline, CDR1 is SEHNR and CDR2 is FQNEAQ (reference sequence). V lost 0 bases, J lost 6 bases, and 12 bases lay in between. For the CDR3, the DNA is TGTGCCAGCAGCTTAGCCGGGACTGATGGCGAGCAGTACTTC. This translates into CASSLAGTDGEQYF.

The chain couples TRBV5-1 to TRBJ1-1, with D unresolved. V lost 5 bases and J 7 bases, leaving 18 bases between the germline ends. CDR3 size: 14 residues. Looked up from germline, CDR1 is SGHRS and CDR2 is YFSETQ. In DNA, the CDR3 is TGCGCCAGCAGACGCCTCAACACCGGCGGTGAAGCTTTCTTT. The encoded protein is CASRRLNTGGEAFF.

V usage is TRBV30 and J usage is TRBJ2-1; 7 nucleotides align to TRBD1. This CDR3 is 15 amino acids long. J was trimmed by 5 bases and V by 0 bases; bases with no gene match: 7. CDR1 is GTSNPN and CDR2 is SVGIG in the germline V gene (reference sequence). The CDR3 loop is CAWSVQGLDNNEQFF. The CDR3 DNA reads as TGTGCCTGGAGTGTACAGGGGCTGGATAACAATGAGCAGTTCTTC.

The chain is built from TRBV14 and TRBJ1-1; no definite D call. The germline V gene encodes CDR1 SGHDN and CDR2 FVKESK. Trimming took 0 bases from V and 5 from J, leaving 13 bases between them. The CDR3 length is 15 residues. CDR3 loop: CASSQDPPPGTEAFF. Here the CDR3 DNA reads TGTGCCAGCAGCCAAGATCCTCCCCCTGGGACTGAAGCTTTCTTT.

V and J are TRBV9 and TRBJ2-5; TRBD2 matches 10 bases. Germline V lookup: CDR1 SGDLS, CDR2 YYNGEE. The V and J ends lost 0 bases and 4 bases, in that order; junction bases with no gene match: 9. CDR3 length: 17 residues. The CDR3 DNA reads as TGTGCCAGCAGCGTAGCTACTAGCGGGAAAGGTGTAGAGACCCAGTACTTC. This gives the protein CASSVATSGKGVETQYF.

The CDR3 DNA reads as TGTGCCAGCAGTGAATTTCAGGGCACGGGAGTGGAGACCCAGTACTTC. The encoded protein is CASSEFQGTGVETQYF. The chain joins TRBV25-1 to TRBJ2-5, with D possibly TRBD2 on 6 matching bases. V was cut by 1 base and J by 5 bases, with 17 bases left in between. Germline CDR1 MGHDK, CDR2 SYGVNS. There are 16 residues in the CDR3.

J is TRBJ2-1 and V is TRBV5-6; no reliable D call. The germline V gene encodes CDR1 SGHDT and CDR2 YYEEEE. Trimming left V 4 bases short and J 5 bases short, with 4 bases between. The length of the CDR3 is 11 residues. The CDR3 loop reads CASSVDNEQFF. The CDR3 nucleotides read TGTGCCAGCAGCGTGGACAATGAGCAGTTCTTC.

The chain combines TRBV6-6 with TRBJ2-2, with 9 positions matching TRBD1. Trimming took 5 bases from V and 6 from J; bases not matched to a gene: 7. Germline CDR1 is MNHNY and CDR2 is SVGAGI (reference sequence). The CDR3 runs to 15 residues. The CDR3 loop is CASSQGQGIPGELFF. The CDR3 DNA is TGTGCCAGCAGTCAAGGACAGGGGATCCCCGGGGAGCTGTTTTTT.

V and J are TRBV7-9 and TRBJ2-7; 7 bases fit TRBD1. The trim removed 0 bases at V and 5 bases at J, leaving 1 base unmatched. The germline gives CDR1 SEHNR, CDR2 FQNEAQ (reference sequence). The CDR3 is made up of 13 amino acids. The CDR3, as DNA: TGTGCCAGCAGCTTAGCAGGGGGCAACGAGCAGTACTTC. This codes for CASSLAGGNEQYF.

The chain couples TRBV5-1 to TRBJ1-2, with D possibly TRBD1 on 5 matching bases. The CDR3 covers 14 residues. V was shortened by 1 base and J by 7 bases, with 14 bases between the two germline ends. CDR1 is SGHRS and CDR2 is YFSETQ in the germline V gene. The CDR3 bases are TGCGCCAGCAGCTTGAGGGTAGGGGCCGTTGGCTACACCTTC. It translates to CASSLRVGAVGYTF.

This clone was observed a single time. This chain links TRBV15 with TRBJ2-3; D ambiguous. CDR3 length equals 16 residues. Germline V gene lookup returns CDR1 LNHNV and CDR2 YYDKDF (reference sequence). Deletions cut 1 base from V and 3 bases from J, with 14 bases between. The CDR3 DNA sequence: TGTGCCACCAGCAGAGTATCTCGCCCCTCAACAGATACGCAGTATTTT. It is translated as CATSRVSRPSTDTQYF.

The gene calls are TRBV6-5 and TRBJ1-4; D remains ambiguous. The CDR3 spans 16 residues. Per the germline V gene, CDR1 is MNHEY and CDR2 is SVGAGI. Deletions cut 2 bases from V and 1 base from J, with 11 bases between. CDR3 nucleotides: TGTGCCAGCAGTTACAACCCTGCAGGAACTAATGAAAAACTGTTTTTT. Its protein product is CASSYNPAGTNEKLFF.

V usage is TRBV2 and J usage is TRBJ1-2; D is uncertain. V lost 2 bases to trimming and J lost 4 bases, with 8 bases between them. The CDR3 runs to 13 residues. The V gene's germline CDR1 is SNHLY and CDR2 FYNNEI. CDR3 residues: CASSESFAYGYTF. The CDR3 DNA is TGTGCCAGCAGTGAATCGTTCGCCTATGGCTACACCTTC.